This T cell receptor beta chain was recovered during a study of T cell responses to AZD1222 COVID-19 vaccine. Study overall: Pooling was applied to second doses at about 4 or about 12 weeks. General observations from the study: Most donors were white British and more were female, and clonal diversity was possibly underestimated. Reportedly, nearly half the spike-specific TCRs target unmutated variant regions. The repertoires were collected only after the peak T cell response.

With regard to this clone: Antigen specificity is unknown.

The method was immunoSEQ multiplex PCR; TCRdb's version includes in-frame clones alone and lacks a portion of them. The sample records tens of thousands of clones, 82% being singletons. This sample comprised peripheral blood, obtained on day 0 of AZD1222 vaccination. The source is an adult in good health.

CDR3 amino acids: CASSPGKGPDTRGANVLTF. Written as DNA, the CDR3 is TGTGCCAGCAGCCCAGGGAAGGGTCCAGACACCAGGGGGGCCAACGTCCTGACTTTC. The chain joins TRBV9 to TRBJ2-6; D may be TRBD1 (5 bases). The CDR3 contains 19 residues. The germline V gene has CDR1 SGDLS and CDR2 YYNGEE. Trimming cost V 4 bases and J 4 bases, with 24 bases left between them.